This TCR beta chain was captured in a study of T cells in Graves' hyperthyroidism and ophthalmopathy. About this clonotype: Its antigen remains unknown.

Absent ophthalmopathy progression within 18 months defined stable Graves' hyperthyroidism. Findings of the study overall: Most clonotypes expanded in thyroid above 0.001 were likewise present in blood.

Authors of the study amplified TCR beta CDR3 regions from RNA transcripts. The TCR CDR3 first-round RT-PCR relied on the HTBI primer set. TCRdb re-called the multiplex PCR reads with MiXCR, one entry per CDR3 protein. This table holds some 550,000 distinct CDR3 sequences, around 20% found once. The CDR3 sequence is 14 residues long. Germline CDR1 PRHDT, CDR2 FYEKMQ (reference sequence). Trimming pared 5 bases from V and 5 bases from J, leaving 15 bases between. This sequence originates from a man aged 18 to 29 with Graves' hyperthyroidism. The chain carries TRBV13 and TRBJ1-1, with a possible D match to TRBD1 (5 bases). Material for sequencing was blood. CDR3 in amino acids: CASSAQGRGTEAFF. The CDR3 DNA reads as TGTGCCAGCAGCGCCCAGGGAAGAGGGACTGAAGCTTTCTTT. The full variable domain, with the rest looked up from reference TRBV13 and TRBJ1-1, is AAGVIQSPRHLIKEKRETATLKCYPIPRHDTVYWYQQGPGQDPQFLISFYEKMQSDKGSIPDRFSAQQFSDYHSELNMSSLELGDSALYFCASSAQGRGTEAFFGQGTRLTVV.